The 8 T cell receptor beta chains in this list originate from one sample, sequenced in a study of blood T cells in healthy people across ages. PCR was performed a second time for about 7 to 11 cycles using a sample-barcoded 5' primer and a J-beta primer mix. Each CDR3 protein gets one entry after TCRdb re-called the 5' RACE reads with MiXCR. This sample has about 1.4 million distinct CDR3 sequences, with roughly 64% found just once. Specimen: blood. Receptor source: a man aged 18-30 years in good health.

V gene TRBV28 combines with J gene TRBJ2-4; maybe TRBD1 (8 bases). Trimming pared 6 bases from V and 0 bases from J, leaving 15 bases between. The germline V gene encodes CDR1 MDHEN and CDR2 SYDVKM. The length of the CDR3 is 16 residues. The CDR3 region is CASSPQGGLAKNIQYF. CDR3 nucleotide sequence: TGTGCCAGCAGCCCACAGGGGGGGTTAGCCAAAAACATTCAGTACTTC.

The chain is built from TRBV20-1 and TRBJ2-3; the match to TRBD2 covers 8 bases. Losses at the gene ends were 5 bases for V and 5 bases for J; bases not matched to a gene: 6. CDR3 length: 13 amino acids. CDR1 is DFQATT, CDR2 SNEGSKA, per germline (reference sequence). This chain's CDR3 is CSALGLAIDTQYF. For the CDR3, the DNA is TGCAGTGCTCTCGGACTAGCAATAGATACGCAGTATTTT.

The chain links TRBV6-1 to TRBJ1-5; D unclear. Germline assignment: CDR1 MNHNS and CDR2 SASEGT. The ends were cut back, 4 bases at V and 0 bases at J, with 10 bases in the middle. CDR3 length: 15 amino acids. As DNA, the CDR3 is TGTGCCAGCAGTGGGGCATCTTATAGCAATCAGCCCCAGCATTTT. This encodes CASSGASYSNQPQHF.

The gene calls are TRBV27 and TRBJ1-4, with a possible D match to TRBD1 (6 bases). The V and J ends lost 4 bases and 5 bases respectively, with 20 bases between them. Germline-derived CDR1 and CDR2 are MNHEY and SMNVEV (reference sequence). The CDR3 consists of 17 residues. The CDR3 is CASSSSRDTWLNEKLFF. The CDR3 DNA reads TGTGCCAGCAGTTCAAGCCGGGACACCTGGTTAAATGAAAAACTGTTTTTT. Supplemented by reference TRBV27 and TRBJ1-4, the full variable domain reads EAQVTQNPRYLITVTGKKLTVTCSQNMNHEYMSWYRQDPGLGLRQIYYSMNVEVTDKGDVPEGYKVSRKEKRNFPLILESPSPNQTSLYFCASSSSRDTWLNEKLFFGSGTQLSVL.

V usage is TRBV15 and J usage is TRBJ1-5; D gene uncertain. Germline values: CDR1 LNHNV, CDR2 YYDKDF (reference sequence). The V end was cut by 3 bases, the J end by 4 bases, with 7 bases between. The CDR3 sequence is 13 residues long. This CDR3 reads CATSSTRNQPQHF. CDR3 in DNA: TGTGCCACCAGCAGTACCAGGAATCAGCCCCAGCATTTT.

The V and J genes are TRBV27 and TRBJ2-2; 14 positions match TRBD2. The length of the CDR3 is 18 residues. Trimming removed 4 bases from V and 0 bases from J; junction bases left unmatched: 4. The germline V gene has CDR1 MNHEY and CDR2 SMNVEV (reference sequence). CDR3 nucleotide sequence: TGTGCCAGCAGTTGGGGACTAGCGGGAGATACGAACACCGGGGAGCTGTTTTTT. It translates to CASSWGLAGDTNTGELFF.

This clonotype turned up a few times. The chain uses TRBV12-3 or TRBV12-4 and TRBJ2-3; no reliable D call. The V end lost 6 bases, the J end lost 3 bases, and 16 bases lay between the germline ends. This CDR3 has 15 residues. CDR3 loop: CASSQPGDRTDTQYF. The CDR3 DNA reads TGTGCCAGCAGCCAACCAGGCGATCGGACAGATACGCAGTATTTT.

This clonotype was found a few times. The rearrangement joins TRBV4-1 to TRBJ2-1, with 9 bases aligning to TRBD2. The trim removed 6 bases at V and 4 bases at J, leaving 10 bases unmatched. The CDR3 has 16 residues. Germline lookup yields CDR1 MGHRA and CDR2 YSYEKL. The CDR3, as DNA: TGCGCCAGCAGACTACAAGCGGGAGGTATATACAATGAGCAGTTCTTC. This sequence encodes CASRLQAGGIYNEQFF.